This paragraph covers one T cell receptor (beta chain) sequence. As yet, its antigen is unknown. These data come from a study of T cell responses to AZD1222 COVID-19 vaccine. Overall study findings and caveats: Donors in the cohort were predominantly white British and more often female, and clonal diversity was possibly underestimated. A reported finding is that nearly half of spike-specific TCRs target unmutated variant regions. An increase in Spike-specific TCR breadth and depth was observed after two AZD1222 doses. Without day 14 samples, only post-peak T cell repertoires were studied.

Germline CDR1 and CDR2: SGHTA and FQGNSA. The CDR3 consists of 16 residues. The V end lost 2 bases, the J end lost 2 bases, and 14 bases lay between the germline ends. The method was immunoSEQ multiplex PCR; TCRdb's version includes in-frame clones alone and lacks a portion of them. The sample lists over 75,000 clones, 80% to 90% seen once, with 3.4% in the top ten. The sequencing used peripheral blood, collected 28 days after the second AZD1222 dose. This TCR was sampled from an adult who received the AZD1222 COVID-19 vaccine. The chain links TRBV7-2 to TRBJ2-3; possibly TRBD2 for D (6 bases). The chain's CDR3 is CASSLRRAGLTDTQYF. For the CDR3, the DNA is TGTGCCAGCAGCTTAAGGAGGGCGGGCCTCACAGATACGCAGTATTTT.